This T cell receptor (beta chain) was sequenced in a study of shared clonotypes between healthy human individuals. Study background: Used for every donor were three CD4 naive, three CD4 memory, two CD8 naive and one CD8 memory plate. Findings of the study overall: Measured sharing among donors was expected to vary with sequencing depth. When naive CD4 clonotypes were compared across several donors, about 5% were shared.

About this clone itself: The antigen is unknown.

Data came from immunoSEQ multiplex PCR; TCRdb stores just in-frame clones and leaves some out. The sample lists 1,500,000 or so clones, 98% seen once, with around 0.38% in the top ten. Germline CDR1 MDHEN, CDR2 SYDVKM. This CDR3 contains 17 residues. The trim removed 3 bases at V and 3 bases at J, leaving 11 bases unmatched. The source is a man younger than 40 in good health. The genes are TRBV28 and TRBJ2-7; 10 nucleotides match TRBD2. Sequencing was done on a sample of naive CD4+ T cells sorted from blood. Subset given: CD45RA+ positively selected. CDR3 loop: CASSLWRRTSGIYEQYF. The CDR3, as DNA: TGTGCCAGCAGTTTGTGGCGTAGGACTAGCGGAATCTACGAGCAGTACTTC.